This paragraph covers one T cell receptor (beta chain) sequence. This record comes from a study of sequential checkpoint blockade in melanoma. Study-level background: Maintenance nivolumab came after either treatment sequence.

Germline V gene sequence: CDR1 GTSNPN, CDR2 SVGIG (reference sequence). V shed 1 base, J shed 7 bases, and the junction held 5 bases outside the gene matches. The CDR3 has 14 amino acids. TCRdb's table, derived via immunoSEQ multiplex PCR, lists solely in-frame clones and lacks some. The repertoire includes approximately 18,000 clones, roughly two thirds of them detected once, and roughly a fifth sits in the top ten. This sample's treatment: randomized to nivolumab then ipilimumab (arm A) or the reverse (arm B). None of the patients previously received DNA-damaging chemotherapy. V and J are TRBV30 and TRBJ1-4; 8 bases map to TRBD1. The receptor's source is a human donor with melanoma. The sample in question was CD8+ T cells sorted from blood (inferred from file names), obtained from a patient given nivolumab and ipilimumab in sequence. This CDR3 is CAWSEGQGREKLFF. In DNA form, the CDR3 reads TGTGCCTGGAGTGAAGGACAGGGACGTGAAAAACTGTTTTTT.